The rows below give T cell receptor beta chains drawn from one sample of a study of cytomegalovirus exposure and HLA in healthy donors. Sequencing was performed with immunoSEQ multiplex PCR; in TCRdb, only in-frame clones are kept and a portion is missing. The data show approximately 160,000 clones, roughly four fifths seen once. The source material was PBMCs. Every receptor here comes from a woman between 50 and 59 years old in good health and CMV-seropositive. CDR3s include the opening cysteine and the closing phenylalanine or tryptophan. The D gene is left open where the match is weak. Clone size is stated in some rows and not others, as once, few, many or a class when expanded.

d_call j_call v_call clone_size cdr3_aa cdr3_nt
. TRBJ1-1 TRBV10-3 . CAISPVAPNTEAFF TGTGCCATCAGTCCAGTAGCCCCGAACACTGAAGCTTTCTTT
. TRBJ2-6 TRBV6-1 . CASSEISSGANVLTF TGTGCCAGCAGTGAGATCAGCTCTGGGGCCAACGTCCTGACTTTC
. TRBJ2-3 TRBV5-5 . CASSPVTDTQYF TGTGCCAGCAGCCCCGTTACAGATACGCAGTATTTT
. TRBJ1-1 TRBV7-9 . CASSLVPGLNTEAFF TGTGCCAGCAGCTTAGTTCCAGGGTTGAACACTGAAGCTTTCTTT
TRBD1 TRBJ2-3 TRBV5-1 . CASSRDRGDTDTQYF TGCGCCAGCAGCCGGGACAGGGGAGACACAGATACGCAGTATTTT
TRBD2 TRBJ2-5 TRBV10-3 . CAISDGGTSGGGETQYF TGTGCCATCAGTGATGGAGGGACTAGCGGGGGCGGGGAGACCCAGTACTTC
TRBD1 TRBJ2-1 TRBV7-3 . CASSPDRDNEQFF TGTGCCAGCAGCCCCGACAGGGACAATGAGCAGTTCTTC
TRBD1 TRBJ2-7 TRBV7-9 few CASSAPGQGASEQYF TGTGCCAGCAGCGCCCCGGGACAGGGGGCTAGCGAGCAGTACTTC
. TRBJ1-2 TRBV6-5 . CASSQRTGTAWVYTF TGTGCCAGCAGCCAACGCACAGGGACCGCCTGGGTCTACACCTTC
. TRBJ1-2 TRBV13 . CASSFRASLDYGYTF TGTGCCAGCAGCTTCCGCGCCTCTCTTGACTATGGCTACACCTTC
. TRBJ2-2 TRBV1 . CTSSHPDPGQGRHTGELFF TGCACCAGCAGCCATCCTGACCCGGGACAGGGACGTCACACCGGGGAGCTGTTTTTT
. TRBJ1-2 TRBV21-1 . CASSSLPGEHGYTF TGTGCCAGCAGCAGCTTACCGGGGGAGCATGGCTACACCTTC
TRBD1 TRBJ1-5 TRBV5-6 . CASSQGQGRQPQHF TGTGCCAGCAGCCAAGGACAGGGCCGTCAGCCCCAGCATTTT
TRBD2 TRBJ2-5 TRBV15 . CATSTRAGGGETQYF TGTGCCACCAGTACCAGAGCGGGGGGTGGAGAGACCCAGTACTTC
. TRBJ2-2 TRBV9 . CASSVFAGSRELFF TGTGCCAGCAGCGTATTCGCGGGGAGCAGGGAGCTGTTTTTT
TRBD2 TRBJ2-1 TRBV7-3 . CASSLMGGVYEQFF TGTGCCAGCAGCTTAATGGGGGGGGTTTATGAGCAGTTCTTC
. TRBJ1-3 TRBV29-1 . CSGVAGSTGNTIYF TGCAGCGGCGTGGCTGGGAGTACAGGAAACACCATATATTTT
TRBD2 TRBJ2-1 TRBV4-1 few CASSQRASGGADEQFF TGCGCCAGCAGCCAGAGAGCTAGCGGGGGGGCGGATGAGCAGTTCTTC
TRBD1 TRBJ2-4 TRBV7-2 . CASSLSDRGLGIQYF TGTGCCAGCAGCTTATCAGACAGGGGATTGGGCATTCAGTACTTC
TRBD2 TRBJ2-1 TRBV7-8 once CASSFKGLAFF TGTGCCAGCAGCTTTAAGGGACTAGCGTTCTTC
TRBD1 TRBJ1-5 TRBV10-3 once CAISEVSGTGGAYQPQHF TGTGCCATCAGTGAGGTTAGCGGGACAGGGGGCGCCTACCAGCCCCAGCATTTT
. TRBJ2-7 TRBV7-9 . CATDRLSYEQYF TGTGCCACCGACAGGCTTTCCTACGAGCAGTACTTC